These 10 T cell receptor beta chains were all obtained from the same sample, sequenced in a study of cytomegalovirus exposure and HLA in healthy donors. 60 Vbeta and 13 Jbeta primers were used in PCR. Clones were read by immunoSEQ multiplex PCR, and TCRdb kept only the in-frame ones, dropping some. Of fewer than 110,000 clones in the sample, 82% were seen once. Input material: PBMCs. The origin of the receptors is a man aged 25-45 years in good health and CMV-seropositive.

The rearrangement links TRBV18 to TRBJ1-2, with 10 bases fitting TRBD1. The J segment lost 4 bases and the V segment lost 3 bases, leaving 5 bases of the junction unmatched. The CDR3 is 15 amino acids. Germline CDR1 and CDR2: KGHSH and LQKENI. The CDR3 DNA reads TGTGCCAGCTCACCCCGGGACAGGGGAGGCTATGGCTACACCTTC. As protein: CASSPRDRGGYGYTF.

CDR3 nucleotide sequence: TGCAGTGCTGAGGGGGCTGATGGCTACACCTTC. Translation: CSAEGADGYTF. The chain employs TRBV20-1 and TRBJ1-2; 7 nucleotides line up with TRBD1. The CDR3 is 11 residues long. J gave up 6 bases and V 5 bases, and 3 bases lay outside the gene matches. CDR1 and CDR2 (germline): DFQATT, SNEGSKA (reference sequence).

Note on this clone: Sequence at one end of the junction differs from germline and may be a read error. Here the CDR3 reads CASSIETGYTEAFF. Here the CDR3 DNA reads TGTGCCAGCAGCATAGAAACAGGGTACACTGAAGCTTTCTTT. The chain recombines TRBV11-3 with TRBJ1-1, with a possible D match to TRBD1 (6 bases). The germline gives CDR1 SGHNT, CDR2 YENEEA. The CDR3 has 14 residues.

The chain couples TRBV5-1 to TRBJ1-1; tentative D call: TRBD1 (6 bases). Germline V gene lookup returns CDR1 SGHRS and CDR2 YFSETQ. Trimming stripped 1 base from V and 5 bases from J, with 12 bases between. The CDR3 extends over 14 amino acids. The CDR3 DNA reads as TGCGCCAGCAGCTTGTCCAGGGGAAGTACTGAAGCTTTCTTT. Its translation: CASSLSRGSTEAFF.

The J gene is TRBJ2-5, the V gene TRBV18, with a possible D match to TRBD1 (5 bases). The last part of the DNA fits TRBJ2-7 better; the J call may be wrong. This CDR3 has 13 amino acids. CDR1 is KGHSH, CDR2 LQKENI, per germline. This CDR3 is CASSPQAGYEQYF. The CDR3, as DNA: TGTGCCAGCTCACCACAGGCAGGGTACGAGCAGTACTTC.

This chain connects TRBV9 to TRBJ1-6; 8 bases line up with TRBD1. With 5 bases clipped from V and 7 bases from J, the junction kept 5 bases outside the gene matches. The germline V gene encodes CDR1 SGDLS and CDR2 YYNGEE. The CDR3 loop spans 14 amino acids. The CDR3: CASSDRGINSPLHF. CDR3 coding DNA: TGTGCCAGCAGTGACAGGGGTATAAATTCACCCCTCCACTTT.

J is TRBJ2-4 and V is TRBV6-5; D may be TRBD2 (5 bases). The length of the CDR3 is 12 residues. Looked up from germline, CDR1 is MNHEY and CDR2 is SVGAGI. The germline V and J ends were trimmed by 11 bases and 1 base, with 9 bases remaining between them. CDR3 in amino acids: CAGRGAKNIQYF. CDR3 DNA: TGTGCCGGTAGAGGGGCCAAAAACATTCAGTACTTC.

The genes are TRBV11-3 and TRBJ1-2, with D unclear. Germline V gene data show CDR1 as SGHNT and CDR2 as YENEEA. V lost 5 bases to trimming and J lost 1 base, with 11 bases between them. This CDR3 comprises 14 residues. The CDR3 DNA is TGTGCCAGCAGCCCCCCTTCGGTTAACTATGGCTACACCTTC. Residues: CASSPPSVNYGYTF.

This CDR3 is CAISLPGVSDTQYF. Written as DNA, the CDR3 is TGTGCCATCAGCCTCCCCGGAGTATCAGATACGCAGTATTTT. The chain has TRBV10-3 and TRBJ2-3; no clear D. The CDR3 has 14 amino acids. Per the germline V gene, CDR1 is ENHRY and CDR2 is SYGVKD. Trimming removed 6 bases from V and 4 bases from J, with 14 bases in between.

The chain links TRBV11-3 to TRBJ2-7; 11 positions match TRBD1. Germline trimming cut 6 bases from V and 0 bases from J; bases unmatched to any gene: 4. Germline V lookup: CDR1 SGHNT, CDR2 YENEEA. This CDR3 region has 15 residues. The CDR3 sequence: CASRPGTGGSYEQYF. CDR3 nucleotide sequence: TGTGCCAGCAGACCCGGGACAGGGGGCTCCTACGAGCAGTACTTC. Based on the CDR3 plus reference TRBV11-3 and TRBJ2-7, the full variable domain is EAGVVQSPRYKIIEKKQPVAFWCNPISGHNTLYWYLQNLGQGPELLIRYENEEAVDDSQLPKDRFSAERLKGVDSTLKIQPAELGDSAVYLCASRPGTGGSYEQYFGPGTRLTVT.